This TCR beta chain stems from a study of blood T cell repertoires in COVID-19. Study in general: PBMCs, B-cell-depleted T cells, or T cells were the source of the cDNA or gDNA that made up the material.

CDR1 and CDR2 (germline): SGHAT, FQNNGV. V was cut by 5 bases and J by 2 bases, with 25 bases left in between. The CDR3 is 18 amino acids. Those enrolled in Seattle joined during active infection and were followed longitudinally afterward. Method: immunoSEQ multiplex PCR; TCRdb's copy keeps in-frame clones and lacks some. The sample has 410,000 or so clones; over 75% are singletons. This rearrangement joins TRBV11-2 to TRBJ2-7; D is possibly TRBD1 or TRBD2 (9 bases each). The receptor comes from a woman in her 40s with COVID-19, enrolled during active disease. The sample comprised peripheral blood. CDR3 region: CASSPITGGGGRAYEQYF. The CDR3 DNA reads TGTGCCAGCAGCCCGATTACAGGGGGCGGCGGGAGGGCCTACGAGCAGTACTTC.